This is a list of T cell receptor beta chains from one sample in a study of a mutant IDH1 vaccine in newly diagnosed glioma. Assay used: immunoSEQ multiplex PCR; TCRdb lists only in-frame clones, some missing. The sample shows about 56,000 clones, about nine tenths of them seen only once. No antigen is known for these receptors. The source was PBMCs, collected from a glioma patient whose treatment included an IDH1 peptide vaccine. Source of these receptors: a woman aged 40 to 50 with glioma. Each CDR3 is given with its conserved first and last residue. A D gene is named only where the DNA matches it firmly. A row's size may be missing; if present it is once, few, many or a size class.

D gene	V gene	J gene	CDR3 length	clone size	CDR3 DNA	CDR3 protein
.	TRBV7-2	TRBJ1-1	14	.	TGTGCCAGCAGCAAAATGGGTACAAACACTGAAGCTTTCTTT	CASSKMGTNTEAFF
TRBD1	TRBV5-1	TRBJ1-1	15	few	TGCGCCAGCAGCTTGGCAGGGACAGGGGGCACTGAAGCTTTCTTT	CASSLAGTGGTEAFF
.	TRBV2	TRBJ1-5	14	.	TGTGCCAGCAGTGAAGACATGGGCAATCAGCCCCAGCATTTT	CASSEDMGNQPQHF
.	TRBV27	TRBJ2-2	15	once	TGTGCCAGCAGTTCCCTCAGTTCAGGCGGCGGGGAGCTGTTTTTT	CASSSLSSGGGELFF
.	TRBV7-8	TRBJ2-5	14	.	TGTGCCAGCAGTTTTATCAGGGGGGAAGAGACCCAGTACTTC	CASSFIRGEETQYF
TRBD2	TRBV7-6	TRBJ2-1	16	.	TGTGCCAGCAGCTTAGCGGGACTAGCGGGCCACAATGAGCAGTTCTTC	CASSLAGLAGHNEQFF
TRBD2	TRBV6-5	TRBJ2-1	14	.	TGTGCCAGCAGCTCTAGCGGGAGGGCCAATGAGCAGTTCTTC	CASSSSGRANEQFF
.	TRBV5-1	TRBJ2-7	12	once	TGCGCCAGCAGCTCTGACGGCTACGAGCAGTACTTC	CASSSDGYEQYF
.	TRBV4-1	TRBJ1-2	15	.	TGCGCCAGCAGCCAAGCCGGACGAATTAACTATGGCTACACCTTC	CASSQAGRINYGYTF
.	TRBV4-1	TRBJ1-5	15	.	TGCGCCAGCAGCCAATCAACAGGGTCTTATCAGCCCCAGCATTTT	CASSQSTGSYQPQHF
.	TRBV4-3	TRBJ1-1	15	.	TGCGCCAGCAGCCAAATAACAGGTGATAACACTGAAGCTTTCTTT	CASSQITGDNTEAFF
TRBD2	TRBV5-4	TRBJ2-3	16	.	TGTGCCAGCAGCCTCGGGACTAGCGGTAGCACAGATACGCAGTATTTT	CASSLGTSGSTDTQYF
.	TRBV5-4	TRBJ1-1	12	.	TGTGCCAGCAGCTGGGGACGGACTGAAGCTTTCTTT	CASSWGRTEAFF
.	TRBV7-8	TRBJ2-2	14	.	TGTGCCAGCAGCTTAAATAGATACACCGGGGAGCTGTTTTTT	CASSLNRYTGELFF
.	TRBV21-1	TRBJ2-1	19	.	TGTGCCAGCAGCAAAGGGTGGGGACTAGCGGGGGGGCCGTCTAATGAGCAGTTCTTC	CASSKGWGLAGGPSNEQFF
TRBD1	TRBV11-2	TRBJ1-2	15	.	TGTGCCAGCAGCTTTTCAGGGGGCGGCAGCTATGGCTACACCTTC	CASSFSGGGSYGYTF
TRBD1	TRBV5-1	TRBJ2-2	15	.	TGCGCCAGCAGCCCCCAGGACAGGGTCACCGGGGAGCTGTTTTTT	CASSPQDRVTGELFF
TRBD1	TRBV4-1	TRBJ2-7	15	once	TGCGCCAGCAGCCAAGATATGGGCAGGGGGCTCGAGCAGTACTTC	CASSQDMGRGLEQYF
TRBD1	TRBV5-6	TRBJ1-5	15	.	TGTGCCAGCAGCCTGGACAGGGGTTTGGCGGGGGCCCAACATTTT	CASSLDRGLAGAQHF
TRBD1	TRBV7-2	TRBJ1-1	14	.	TGTGCCAGCAGCGTTAGGACAGGAGGGACTGAAGCTTTCTTT	CASSVRTGGTEAFF
.	TRBV7-6	TRBJ2-2	15	.	TGTGCCAGCAGCTTATGGGCGGCGAACACCGGGGAGCTGTTTTTT	CASSLWAANTGELFF
.	TRBV5-1	TRBJ1-5	13	.	TGCGCCAGCAGATTGGACGTGAATCAGCCCCAGCATTTT	CASRLDVNQPQHF
TRBD1	TRBV5-4	TRBJ1-1	12	.	TGTGCCAGCAGGCTGGGACAGGGCGAAGCTTTCTTT	CASRLGQGEAFF
TRBD1	TRBV7-2	TRBJ1-5	15	.	TGTGCCAGCAGCCCGGGACAGGGTTCAAGTCAGCCCCAGCATTTT	CASSPGQGSSQPQHF
.	TRBV28	TRBJ1-2	13	once	TGTGCCAGCAGTTTAAAAGGGTATCATGGCTACACCTTC	CASSLKGYHGYTF
TRBD2	TRBV2	TRBJ2-1	14	.	TGTGCCAGCAGTGATAGGGGGCGGGAGGGCCGGGCCGTCTTC	CASSDRGREGRAVF
TRBD1	TRBV19	TRBJ2-5	16	.	TGTGCCAGTAGTATCTCTTGGAGGACAGGGCAAGAGACCCAGTACTTC	CASSISWRTGQETQYF
.	TRBV6-1	TRBJ2-1	14	.	TGTGCCAGCAGTGACAGGGTGGAGAACAATGAGCAGTTCTTC	CASSDRVENNEQFF
.	TRBV21-1	TRBJ2-7	15	.	TGTGCCAGCAGCAATTGGGGGGACAGGGGGCACGAGCAGTACTTC	CASSNWGDRGHEQYF
TRBD1	TRBV2	TRBJ1-1	14	few	TGTGCCAGCAGTTCCGGGACAGGGAGGACTGAAGCTTTCTTT	CASSSGTGRTEAFF
TRBD1	TRBV4-1	TRBJ1-1	16	once	TGCGCCAGCAGCCAAGGTCCGGGACAGGGTGGCACTGAAGCTTTCTTT	CASSQGPGQGGTEAFF
.	TRBV5-6	TRBJ2-7	15	.	TGTGCCAGCAGCTTCCCTAGGGGGGAGCTCTACGAGCAGTACTTC	CASSFPRGELYEQYF
TRBD1	TRBV9	TRBJ2-2	16	.	TGTGCCAGCAGCGAGGGGGCCCTAAGCAACACCGGGGAGCTGTTTTTT	CASSEGALSNTGELFF
.	TRBV9	TRBJ1-5	14	few	TGTGCCAGCAGCTCGGGGAATAGCAATCAGCCCCAGCATTTT	CASSSGNSNQPQHF
.	TRBV6-6	TRBJ1-6	12	.	TGTGCCAGCAGTCACATAGGTTCACCCCTCCACTTT	CASSHIGSPLHF
TRBD2	TRBV6-5	TRBJ2-7	14	.	TGTGCCAGCAAGATAGCGGGGGGGTCCTACGAGCAGTACTTC	CASKIAGGSYEQYF
.	TRBV18	TRBJ1-4	18	.	TGTGCCAGCTCACGGCTTCAAGGTGGGATTGCAACTAATGAAAAACTGTTTTTT	CASSRLQGGIATNEKLFF
TRBD2	TRBV6-1	TRBJ2-2	14	.	TGTGCCAGCAGTAGGGGACTAGAAGCCGGGGAGCTGTTTTTT	CASSRGLEAGELFF
.	TRBV7-9	TRBJ1-2	13	.	TGTGCCAGCAGTTCAGGACGGAACTATGGCTACACCTTC	CASSSGRNYGYTF
.	TRBV9	TRBJ1-3	18	.	TGTGCCAGCAGCGTAGCTACTGGGCACCCAGGCGGTGCTAACACCATATATTTT	CASSVATGHPGGANTIYF
TRBD2	TRBV28	TRBJ2-7	15	.	TGTGCCAGCAGTTTACCTCTAGCGGGGGCCTACGAGCAGTACTTC	CASSLPLAGAYEQYF
.	TRBV4-2	TRBJ1-1	15	few	TGTGCCAGCAGCCAAGGATGGGGGTTAAACACTGAAGCTTTCTTT	CASSQGWGLNTEAFF
.	TRBV10-3	TRBJ1-5	13	.	TGTGCCATCAGTGAGTCGACGGAACAGCCCCAGCATTTT	CAISESTEQPQHF
.	TRBV7-8	TRBJ1-2	13	few	TGTGCCAGCAGCTTAGGGAGAGGGGTTGGCTACACCTTC	CASSLGRGVGYTF
.	TRBV5-4	TRBJ1-4	16	.	TGTGCCAGCAGCTTGAATTTGGATAGCGCCAATGAAAAACTGTTTTTT	CASSLNLDSANEKLFF
.	TRBV5-1	TRBJ1-1	13	.	TGCGCCAGCAGCCAAACAGGGTACACTGAAGCTTTCTTT	CASSQTGYTEAFF
.	TRBV18	TRBJ1-4	15	.	TGTGCCAGCTCACAAATGACCTGGGGAAATGAAAAACTGTTTTTT	CASSQMTWGNEKLFF
.	TRBV4-1	TRBJ2-1	14	.	TGCGCCAGCAGCCACCCGCTCGCGGGGAAATACCAGTTCTTC	CASSHPLAGKYQFF
TRBD1	TRBV11-2	TRBJ1-1	15	.	TGTGCCAGCAGCGTTTACAGGGGGCGTCAATCTGAAGCTTTCTTT	CASSVYRGRQSEAFF
TRBD1	TRBV4-3	TRBJ1-1	15	.	TGCGCCAGCAGCCCCACAGGGGGTAGGTCCACTGAAGCTTTCTTT	CASSPTGGRSTEAFF
.	TRBV18	TRBJ1-3	15	.	TGTGCCAGCTCACTAAACGCGCTCTCTGGAAACACCATATATTTT	CASSLNALSGNTIYF
TRBD1	TRBV15	TRBJ1-5	14	.	TGTGCCACCAGCGGGACAGGGTGGAATCAGCCCCAGCATTTT	CATSGTGWNQPQHF
TRBD1	TRBV18	TRBJ2-7	13	.	TGTGCCAGCTCACCGGGACAGTACTACGAGCAGTACTTC	CASSPGQYYEQYF
TRBD2	TRBV6-5	TRBJ2-7	14	.	TGTGCCAGCAGTTACGTCGCTAGCGGCTACGAGCAGTACTTC	CASSYVASGYEQYF